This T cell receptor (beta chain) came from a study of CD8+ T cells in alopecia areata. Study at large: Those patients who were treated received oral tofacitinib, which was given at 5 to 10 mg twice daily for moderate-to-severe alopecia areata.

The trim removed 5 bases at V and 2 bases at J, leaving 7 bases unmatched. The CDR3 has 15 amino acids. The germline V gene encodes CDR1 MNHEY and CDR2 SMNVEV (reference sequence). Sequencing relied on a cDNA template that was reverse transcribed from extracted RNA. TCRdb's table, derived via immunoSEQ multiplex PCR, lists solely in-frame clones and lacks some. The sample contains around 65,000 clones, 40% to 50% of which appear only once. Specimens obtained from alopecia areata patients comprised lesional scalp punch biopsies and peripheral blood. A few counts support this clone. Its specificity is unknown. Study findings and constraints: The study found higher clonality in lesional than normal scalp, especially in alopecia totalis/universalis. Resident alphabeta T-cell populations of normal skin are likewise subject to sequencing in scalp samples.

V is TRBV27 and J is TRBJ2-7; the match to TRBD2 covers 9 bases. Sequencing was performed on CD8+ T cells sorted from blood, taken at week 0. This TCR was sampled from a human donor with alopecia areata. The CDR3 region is CASSPRASGTYEQYF. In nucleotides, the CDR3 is TGTGCCAGCAGTCCGCGTGCTAGCGGGACCTACGAGCAGTACTTC.